The 29 T cell receptor beta chains below come from one sample, sequenced in a study of cytomegalovirus exposure and HLA in healthy donors. Vbeta (60) and Jbeta (13) primers were used in the PCR. Method: immunoSEQ multiplex PCR; TCRdb's copy keeps in-frame clones and lacks some. The table has roughly 130,000 clones, 80% seen once. Sequenced: PBMCs. The receptor source for this set is a man younger than 40 in good health and CMV-seronegative.

This clone appeared a few times. This chain joins TRBV29-1 and TRBJ2-7, with TRBD2 matching over 7 bases. The length of the CDR3 is 11 residues. Germline CDR1 and CDR2: SQVTM and ANQGSEA. V was pared by 7 bases and J by 3 bases, with 3 bases of the junction left unmatched. The chain's CDR3 is CSGASGYEQYF. The CDR3 DNA reads TGCAGCGGGGCTAGCGGCTACGAGCAGTACTTC.

The gene calls are TRBV2 and TRBJ2-5; 7 positions agree with TRBD2. Trimming at V came to 2 bases and at J to 1 base, leaving 4 bases not matched to a gene. CDR3 length: 15 amino acids. Germline V gives CDR1 SNHLY, CDR2 FYNNEI. This chain's CDR3 is CASSESWTSQETQYF. CDR3 DNA: TGTGCCAGCAGTGAATCTTGGACTAGCCAAGAGACCCAGTACTTC.

The gene calls are TRBV27 and TRBJ1-2, with TRBD1 matching over 9 bases. Germline loops: CDR1 MNHEY, CDR2 SMNVEV (reference sequence). This CDR3 has 12 amino acids. The junction had 1 base not matched to a gene; V was cut back by 7 bases and J by 4 bases. The CDR3 region is CASKGQGYGYTF. The CDR3 bases are TGTGCCAGCAAGGGACAGGGCTATGGCTACACCTTC.

The rearrangement joins TRBV9 to TRBJ2-3, with D possibly being TRBD2 (6 bases). Germline CDR1 is SGDLS and CDR2 is YYNGEE. This CDR3 has 16 amino acids. Trimming shortened V by 0 bases and J by 1 base, and 12 bases separated the two germline ends. DNA of the CDR3: TGTGCCAGCAGCGTAGACGGGAGAGCGCGCACAGATACGCAGTATTTT. It specifies CASSVDGRARTDTQYF.

This chain links TRBV5-4 with TRBJ2-7, with 12 bases lining up with TRBD2. V was clipped by 3 bases and J by 7 bases; unmatched bases: 11. Germline loops: CDR1 SGHNT, CDR2 YYREEE (reference sequence). The CDR3 has 16 residues. CDR3 coding DNA: TGTGCCAGCAGCTCGCTGGGGACTAGCGGGTTCAATGAGCAGTACTTC. Translating it yields CASSSLGTSGFNEQYF. Supplemented by reference TRBV5-4 and TRBJ2-7, the full variable domain reads ETGVTQSPTHLIKTRGQQVTLRCSSQSGHNTVSWYQQALGQGPQFIFQYYREEENGRGNFPPRFSGLQFPNYSSELNVNALELDDSALYLCASSSLGTSGFNEQYFGPGTRLTVT.

This rearrangement joins TRBV7-2 to TRBJ2-3; D might be TRBD2 (5 bases). Per the germline V gene, CDR1 is SGHTA and CDR2 is FQGNSA. Trimming took off 3 bases at V and 6 bases at J, with 7 bases between the two ends. This CDR3 has 12 amino acids. CDR3 sequence: CASSFPGDTQYF. CDR3 nucleotides: TGTGCCAGCAGCTTCCCGGGGGATACGCAGTATTTT.

This sequence joins TRBV25-1 and TRBJ1-1; 10 nucleotides match TRBD1. The CDR3 length is 13 residues. V dropped 7 bases and J dropped 5; count of bases not matched to a gene: 4. Per germline, CDR1 MGHDK and CDR2 SYGVNS. This CDR3 is CASTRQGATEAFF. In nucleotides, the CDR3 is TGTGCCAGCACCCGACAGGGGGCAACTGAAGCTTTCTTT.

The chain is built from TRBV5-4 and TRBJ2-5; TRBD2 matches 9 bases. V lost 0 bases to trimming and J lost 5 bases; unmatched junction nucleotides: 14. The CDR3 extends over 18 amino acids. Germline lookup yields CDR1 SGHNT and CDR2 YYREEE (reference sequence). The CDR3 DNA is TGTGCCAGCAGCTTGGGCGGGGGAGCGGGAGGAGGCGTTGAGACCCAGTACTTC. Translated: CASSLGGGAGGGVETQYF.

The CDR3 sequence is CSVGGQGGEQFF. For the CDR3, the DNA is TGCAGCGTTGGTGGCCAGGGTGGTGAGCAGTTCTTC. The chain uses TRBV29-1 and TRBJ2-1; D is perhaps TRBD1 (5 bases). Germline values: CDR1 SQVTM, CDR2 ANQGSEA. This CDR3 spans 12 amino acids. The V and J ends lost 4 bases and 9 bases respectively, with 13 bases between them.

This sequence joins TRBV10-1 and TRBJ1-1; 8 bases align to TRBD1. This CDR3 is 18 amino acids long. Germline V gives CDR1 WNHNN, CDR2 SYGVQD (reference sequence). V lost 2 bases, J lost 2 bases, and 13 bases stayed unmatched. CDR3 region: CASSETLTGAAFNTEAFF. In nucleotides, the CDR3 is TGCGCCAGCAGTGAGACTCTGACAGGGGCTGCTTTCAACACTGAAGCTTTCTTT.

V is TRBV19 and J is TRBJ2-7; a possible D gene is TRBD2 (5 bases). CDR1 and CDR2 from the germline V gene are LNHDA and SQIVND (reference sequence). The CDR3 runs 14 residues. Trimming took 5 bases from V and 4 from J, leaving 15 bases between them. CDR3 sequence (DNA): TGTGCCAGTAGTCTCAGCTACCGAGGGTACGAGCAGTACTTC. Its translation is CASSLSYRGYEQYF.

The gene calls are TRBV10-3 and TRBJ2-2; 8 bases agree with TRBD1. The CDR3 is 15 amino acids. CDR1 and CDR2 from the germline V gene are ENHRY and SYGVKD. The J segment lost 4 bases and the V segment lost 7 bases, leaving 8 bases of the junction unmatched. The CDR3 sequence: CAIKWQGAGTGELFF. CDR3 in DNA: TGTGCCATCAAGTGGCAGGGGGCCGGCACCGGGGAGCTGTTTTTT.

J is TRBJ2-6 and V is TRBV14; D gene ambiguous. The CDR3 consists of 13 residues. Germline V gene data show CDR1 as SGHDN and CDR2 as FVKESK. V lost 6 bases, J lost 0 bases, and 3 bases lay in between. CDR3 sequence: CASRASGANVLTF. The CDR3 DNA sequence: TGTGCCAGCAGGGCCTCTGGGGCCAACGTCCTGACTTTC.

This clone was recorded only once. V gene TRBV4-3 combines with J gene TRBJ1-2; D gene ambiguous. In germline, CDR1 is LGHNA, CDR2 YSLEER. The CDR3 extends over 13 amino acids. V lost 3 bases and J 6 bases, leaving 11 bases between the germline ends. CDR3 bases: TGCGCCAGCAGCCAGAGCAGGTACGATGGCTACACCTTC. The encoded protein is CASSQSRYDGYTF.

The gene calls are TRBV2 and TRBJ2-2; unclear D gene. The length of the CDR3 is 14 residues. The V end was cut by 6 bases, the J end by 0 bases, with 8 bases between. From germline, CDR1 is SNHLY and CDR2 FYNNEI. Here the CDR3 reads CASRSRANTGELFF. CDR3 nucleotide sequence: TGTGCCAGCAGGTCCCGGGCGAACACCGGGGAGCTGTTTTTT.

The chain has TRBV4-2 and TRBJ1-4, with 7 positions matching TRBD1. This CDR3 contains 13 residues. The junction had 1 base not matched to a gene; V was cut back by 7 bases and J by 2 bases. Germline loops: CDR1 LGHNA, CDR2 YNFKEQ. This CDR3 is CASKTGTNEKLFF. The DNA for the CDR3 is TGTGCCAGCAAGACAGGGACTAATGAAAAACTGTTTTTT.

This clone is a singleton in its sample. The V and J genes are TRBV5-4 and TRBJ2-6; D is ambiguous. Trimming stripped 4 bases from V and 0 bases from J, with 5 bases between. Per the germline V gene, CDR1 is SGHNT and CDR2 is YYREEE (reference sequence). This CDR3 is 14 amino acids long. The CDR3 coding sequence is TGTGCCAGCAGCCAGTCCTCTGGGGCCAACGTCCTGACTTTC. It specifies CASSQSSGANVLTF.

The chain combines TRBV10-3 with TRBJ1-2; tentatively, D is TRBD1 (5 bases). CDR1 and CDR2 from the germline V gene are ENHRY and SYGVKD. V shed 6 bases and J shed 3 bases, with 14 bases lying between them. This CDR3 has 14 residues. Written as DNA, the CDR3 is TGTGCCATCAGCCCCCAGGGCGCCGACTATGGCTACACCTTC. It codes for CAISPQGADYGYTF.

This chain uses TRBV5-4 with TRBJ2-3; the match to TRBD1 covers 7 bases. Trimming cost V 5 bases and J 3 bases; bases outside gene matches: 3. The CDR3 runs 13 residues. CDR1 and CDR2 (germline): SGHNT, YYREEE (reference sequence). In DNA form, the CDR3 reads TGTGCCAGCAGTGGCAGGGGGACAGATACGCAGTATTTT. Its protein is CASSGRGTDTQYF.

Remarks on this clone: Additional DNA sequences in this sample encode the identical CDR3. This rearrangement joins TRBV5-1 to TRBJ2-3; no clear D. Trimming shortened V by 4 bases and J by 1 base, and 7 bases separated the two germline ends. In germline, CDR1 is SGHRS, CDR2 YFSETQ. The CDR3 is 13 residues long. CDR3 in amino acids: CASSPGGTDTQYF. DNA for the CDR3: TGCGCCAGCAGCCCGGGTGGCACAGATACGCAGTATTTT. The full variable domain, its missing parts supplied by reference TRBV5-1 and TRBJ2-3, is KAGVTQTPRYLIKTRGQQVTLSCSPISGHRSVSWYQQTPGQGLQFLFEYFSETQRNKGNFPGRFSGRQFSNSRSEMNVSTLELGDSALYLCASSPGGTDTQYFGPGTRLTVL.

The chain uses TRBV9 and TRBJ2-5; 13 positions agree with TRBD2. V was clipped by 1 base and J by 11 bases; unmatched bases: 5. Germline loops: CDR1 SGDLS, CDR2 YYNGEE. The CDR3 is 14 amino acids. CDR3 region: CASSVRTSGSSQYF. The CDR3 DNA reads TGTGCCAGCAGCGTAAGGACTAGCGGGAGTTCTCAGTACTTC.

CDR3 in DNA: TGTGCCAGCAGTTTGACAGGGTTAGGCGGCTACACCTTC. Protein: CASSLTGLGGYTF. The rearrangement joins TRBV6-5 to TRBJ1-2; 7 bases match TRBD1. The V gene's germline CDR1 is MNHEY and CDR2 SVGAGI. V lost 4 bases and J lost 8; bases outside the gene matches: 7. The CDR3 spans 13 residues.

This chain joins TRBV5-1 and TRBJ2-2, with D possibly matching TRBD1 (5 bases). This CDR3 is built from 13 residues. The ends were cut back, 2 bases at V and 10 bases at J, with 12 bases in the middle. CDR1 SGHRS and CDR2 YFSETQ come from the germline V gene. The CDR3 bases are TGCGCCAGCAGCTTACCCGCCAGGGAGGAGCTGTTTTTT. Residues: CASSLPAREELFF.

The V and J genes are TRBV5-4 and TRBJ2-3; 7 positions agree with TRBD1. V lost 0 bases, J lost 2 bases, and 3 bases stayed unmatched. The CDR3 runs to 15 residues. Germline-derived CDR1 and CDR2 are SGHNT and YYREEE (reference sequence). The CDR3 protein is CASSLAGTDTDTQYF. The DNA for the CDR3 is TGTGCCAGCAGCTTGGCCGGGACAGACACAGATACGCAGTATTTT.

The chain couples TRBV6-1 to TRBJ2-5; D perhaps matches TRBD1 (5 bases). V lost 4 bases and J 2 bases, leaving 8 bases between the germline ends. Looked up from germline, CDR1 is MNHNS and CDR2 is SASEGT. The CDR3 has 13 amino acids. Here the CDR3 reads CASSGQGQETQYF. The CDR3 coding sequence is TGTGCCAGCAGTGGCCAGGGACAAGAGACCCAGTACTTC.

There are a few counts of this clone. The chain has TRBV28 and TRBJ2-2, with 9 positions matching TRBD1. Germline V lookup: CDR1 MDHEN, CDR2 SYDVKM. With 5 bases clipped from V and 7 bases from J, the junction kept 5 bases outside the gene matches. This CDR3 is 14 amino acids long. CDR3 in amino acids: CASSGTGLFGELFF. The DNA of the CDR3 is TGTGCCAGCAGTGGGACAGGGTTATTCGGGGAGCTGTTTTTT.

This clone has a single count. The chain joins TRBV7-8 to TRBJ2-3, with 10 bases aligning to TRBD2. The germline CDR1 and CDR2 sequences are SGHVS and FQNEAQ. The length of the CDR3 is 15 residues. The junction had 5 bases not matched to a gene; V was cut back by 5 bases and J by 3 bases. The CDR3 is CASSGGLALTDTQYF. CDR3 DNA: TGTGCCAGCAGCGGGGGACTAGCGCTTACAGATACGCAGTATTTT.

This rearrangement joins TRBV4-1 to TRBJ2-5, with D perhaps matching TRBD1 (5 bases). The J call could be wrong; TRBJ2-7 is a better fit for the DNA end. Germline values: CDR1 MGHRA, CDR2 YSYEKL. CDR3 length: 17 residues. In DNA, the CDR3 is TGCGCCAGCAGCCAAGAGCCCAGGGCCCCCAGTTCCTACGAGCAGTACTTC. This gives the protein CASSQEPRAPSSYEQYF.

The chain combines TRBV27 with TRBJ1-6; D is perhaps TRBD1 (5 bases). V lost 3 bases to trimming and J lost 10 bases, with 13 bases between them. The germline V gene encodes CDR1 MNHEY and CDR2 SMNVEV (reference sequence). This CDR3 contains 14 residues. For the CDR3, the DNA is TGTGCCAGCAGTTTCCCAGGGATTTTGTCACCCCTCCACTTT. This sequence encodes CASSFPGILSPLHF.